Shown below are 14 T cell receptor beta chains from a single sample sequenced in a study of blood T cell repertoires in COVID-19. Profiled with immunoSEQ multiplex PCR; TCRdb holds only in-frame clones, not every one. The table has 300,000 or so clones, approximately 89% seen once; the top ten hold about 2.2%. Sequenced: peripheral blood. These receptors were taken from a woman younger than 45 with COVID-19, enrolled during active disease.

V is TRBV13 and J is TRBJ1-2; no firm D call. The CDR3 has 14 amino acids. From germline, CDR1 is PRHDT and CDR2 FYEKMQ (reference sequence). Trimming cost V 1 base and J 0 bases, with 6 bases left between them. CDR3 coding DNA: TGTGCCAGCAGCTTAGCTGTTGCTAACTATGGCTACACCTTC. Amino acid sequence: CASSLAVANYGYTF.

The chain has TRBV30 and TRBJ2-7, with D perhaps matching TRBD1 (6 bases). In germline, CDR1 is GTSNPN, CDR2 SVGIG (reference sequence). This CDR3 contains 13 residues. V shed 5 bases and J shed 2 bases, with 13 bases lying between them. CDR3 DNA: TGTGCCTGGTACAGGGTAGTAGCCTACGAGCAGTACTTC. This sequence encodes CAWYRVVAYEQYF. Full variable domain (remainder filled in from reference TRBV30 and TRBJ2-7): SQTIHQWPATLVQPVGSPLSLECTVEGTSNPNLYWYRQAAGRGLQLLFYSVGIGQISSEVPQNLSASRPQDRQFILSSKKLLLSDSGFYLCAWYRVVAYEQYFGPGTRLTVT.

The chain employs TRBV27 and TRBJ1-2; 8 positions agree with TRBD1. Germline CDR1 is MNHEY and CDR2 is SMNVEV (reference sequence). The CDR3 has 14 amino acids. The junction had 7 bases not matched to a gene; V was cut back by 6 bases and J by 4 bases. CDR3 sequence (DNA): TGTGCCAGCAGGTTACGACAGGGGCTCTATGGCTACACCTTC. It is translated as CASRLRQGLYGYTF.

CDR3 sequence reads: CASSVGGQSNTGELFF. CDR3 DNA: TGTGCCAGCAGCGTAGGGGGACAGTCGAACACCGGGGAGCTGTTTTTT. The chain links TRBV9 to TRBJ2-2; 7 bases map to TRBD1. Losses at the gene ends were 0 bases for V and 0 bases for J; bases not matched to a gene: 2. This CDR3 contains 16 residues. Germline V lookup: CDR1 SGDLS, CDR2 YYNGEE.

The rearrangement uses TRBV6-5 and TRBJ1-5; D gene unclear. The V gene lost 4 bases and the J gene lost 5 bases, with 9 bases spanning the gap. This CDR3 is built from 13 residues. Germline CDR1 MNHEY, CDR2 SVGAGI. CDR3 sequence (DNA): TGTGCCAGCAGTTTTAGTACCGATCAGCCCCAGCATTTT. Translation: CASSFSTDQPQHF.

DNA of the CDR3: TGCGCCAGCAGCCTAGTAGGACAGGGGGCGCGGAATGGCTACACCTTC. Translation gives CASSLVGQGARNGYTF. The chain joins TRBV5-1 to TRBJ1-2, with 11 bases that match TRBD1. The CDR3 has 16 amino acids. The J segment lost 6 bases and the V segment lost 4 bases, leaving 11 bases of the junction unmatched. CDR1 is SGHRS and CDR2 is YFSETQ in the germline V gene.

This clone was detected once. The J gene is TRBJ2-1, the V gene TRBV7-8; TRBD2 agrees at 16 bases. J was trimmed by 3 bases and V by 5 bases; bases with no gene match: 13. From germline, CDR1 is SGHVS and CDR2 FQNEAQ. The CDR3 is 20 residues long. The CDR3 here is CASSPGTSGRASTFYNEQFF. The CDR3 coding sequence is TGTGCCAGCAGCCCGGGGACTAGCGGGAGGGCCTCCACCTTCTACAATGAGCAGTTCTTC.

This chain uses TRBV19 with TRBJ1-1, with D uncertain. V lost 9 bases and J 1 base, leaving 15 bases between the germline ends. CDR3 length: 14 residues. Germline assignment: CDR1 LNHDA and CDR2 SQIVND (reference sequence). Written as DNA, the CDR3 is TGTGCCAGCAGCATCCCGGGGTGGAACACTGAAGCTTTCTTT. Translating it yields CASSIPGWNTEAFF.

J is TRBJ1-1 and V is TRBV11-2; 7 bases agree with TRBD1. The CDR3 loop spans 16 amino acids. The V gene end was trimmed by 5 bases and the J gene end by 0 bases; junction bases not matched to a gene: 9. Germline values: CDR1 SGHAT, CDR2 FQNNGV. CDR3 bases: TGTGCCAGCAGCCCTACTGACAGGGCCCTGAACACTGAAGCTTTCTTT. It codes for CASSPTDRALNTEAFF.

The genes are TRBV5-5 and TRBJ2-1; tentative D call: TRBD1 (6 bases). The germline V gene encodes CDR1 SGHKS and CDR2 YYEKEE (reference sequence). This CDR3 is 16 amino acids long. V was pared by 0 bases and J by 2 bases, with 12 bases between. The CDR3 sequence is CASSLEGGTPYNEQFF. CDR3 nucleotide sequence: TGTGCCAGCAGCTTGGAAGGGGGTACCCCCTACAATGAGCAGTTCTTC. The whole variable domain, filled in from reference TRBV5-5 and TRBJ2-1, reads DAGVTQSPTHLIKTRGQQVTLRCSPISGHKSVSWYQQVLGQGPQFIFQYYEKEERGRGNFPDRFSARQFPNYSSELNVNALLLGDSALYLCASSLEGGTPYNEQFFGPGTRLTVL.

This chain uses TRBV27 with TRBJ1-4; a weak D match, TRBD1 (6 bases). CDR1 MNHEY and CDR2 SMNVEV come from the germline V gene (reference sequence). V was shortened by 4 bases and J by 5 bases, with 23 bases between the two germline ends. This CDR3 region has 18 residues. The CDR3 reads CASSSGNNLGGTNEKLFF. The CDR3, as DNA: TGTGCCAGCAGTTCCGGAAACAACCTAGGGGGAACGAATGAAAAACTGTTTTTT. Full variable domain (rest looked up from reference TRBV27 and TRBJ1-4): EAQVTQNPRYLITVTGKKLTVTCSQNMNHEYMSWYRQDPGLGLRQIYYSMNVEVTDKGDVPEGYKVSRKEKRNFPLILESPSPNQTSLYFCASSSGNNLGGTNEKLFFGSGTQLSVL.

The V gene is TRBV5-4, the J gene TRBJ2-7; D is unclear. This CDR3 region has 14 residues. Trimming stripped 1 base from V and 5 bases from J, with 13 bases between. Per germline, CDR1 SGHNT and CDR2 YYREEE (reference sequence). This CDR3 is CASSLPLLSDEQYF. The CDR3 DNA reads TGTGCCAGCAGCTTGCCCCTCCTTTCCGACGAGCAGTACTTC.

The rearrangement uses TRBV11-3 and TRBJ2-3; 7 nucleotides match TRBD1. The junction had 8 bases not matched to a gene; V was cut back by 5 bases and J by 3 bases. This CDR3 spans 15 amino acids. CDR1 is SGHNT and CDR2 is YENEEA in the germline V gene. CDR3: CASSMRTGVTDTQYF. CDR3 nucleotides: TGTGCCAGCAGCATGCGAACAGGGGTAACAGATACGCAGTATTTT.

This clone was recorded only once. The rearrangement uses TRBV27 and TRBJ1-2; TRBD1 matches 8 bases. V lost 6 bases, J lost 5 bases, and 11 bases stayed unmatched. There are 15 residues in the CDR3. In germline, CDR1 is MNHEY, CDR2 SMNVEV (reference sequence). CDR3 region: CASRTTGVGVYGYTF. CDR3 sequence (DNA): TGTGCCAGCAGAACGACAGGGGTGGGAGTTTATGGCTACACCTTC.